One sample yielded the 17 T cell receptor beta chains listed below, sequenced in a study of blood T cell repertoires in COVID-19. Some clones are missing from TCRdb's copy, which holds only in-frame ones; the method was immunoSEQ multiplex PCR. The data contain 120,000 to 150,000 clones, 65% to 80% of them singletons. Sequenced sample: peripheral blood. The receptor set was obtained from a man aged 80 or over with acute or convalescent COVID-19.

This chain links TRBV4-3 with TRBJ1-4, with a possible D match to TRBD1 (5 bases). This CDR3 comprises 13 residues. V lost 0 bases and J 8 bases, leaving 7 bases between the germline ends. The germline gives CDR1 LGHNA, CDR2 YSLEER. As DNA, the CDR3 is TGCGCCAGCAGCCAAGAACGACAGGAAAAACTGTTTTTT. It translates to CASSQERQEKLFF.

This chain connects TRBV23-1 to TRBJ2-5, with TRBD1 matching over 9 bases. TRBV23-1 is classed as an ORF, of uncertain function. Trimming removed 11 bases from V and 4 bases from J; junction bases left unmatched: 5. CDR3 size: 12 residues. CDR3 loop: CAGDRVRETQYF. CDR3 nucleotides: TGCGCCGGGGACAGGGTACGAGAGACCCAGTACTTC.

The chain carries TRBV10-3 and TRBJ2-2; 10 bases are a match to TRBD1. The junction had 7 bases not matched to a gene; V was cut back by 5 bases and J by 7 bases. The CDR3 consists of 15 residues. Germline assignment: CDR1 ENHRY and CDR2 SYGVKD. Here the CDR3 reads CAISPGQGWVGELFF. Written as DNA, the CDR3 is TGTGCCATCAGTCCGGGACAGGGGTGGGTCGGGGAGCTGTTTTTT.

This clone was detected only a few times. This sequence joins TRBV5-1 and TRBJ2-6; a possible D gene is TRBD2 (5 bases). V lost 4 bases to trimming and J lost 0 bases, with 17 bases between them. This CDR3 spans 18 amino acids. CDR1 and CDR2 (germline): SGHRS, YFSETQ. In DNA form, the CDR3 reads TGCGCCAGCAGCCCGGGGTCTTTGTCCCACTCTGGGGCCAACGTCCTGACTTTC. It encodes CASSPGSLSHSGANVLTF. The whole variable domain, remainder taken from reference TRBV5-1 and TRBJ2-6, is KAGVTQTPRYLIKTRGQQVTLSCSPISGHRSVSWYQQTPGQGLQFLFEYFSETQRNKGNFPGRFSGRQFSNSRSEMNVSTLELGDSALYLCASSPGSLSHSGANVLTFGAGSRLTVL.

The DNA for the CDR3 is TGTGCCAGCAGTGAAGCCGGGACAGTCTCCCTCCACTTT. Its protein is CASSEAGTVSLHF. This chain uses TRBV25-1 with TRBJ1-6; 7 nucleotides line up with TRBD1. The CDR3 loop spans 13 amino acids. Per the germline V gene, CDR1 is MGHDK and CDR2 is SYGVNS. With 2 bases clipped from V and 14 bases from J, the junction kept 6 bases outside the gene matches.

The chain's CDR3 is CASSAPGAAGAAFF. CDR3 nucleotides: TGTGCCAGCAGCGCACCGGGTGCTGCGGGGGCAGCTTTCTTT. The V and J genes are TRBV14 and TRBJ1-1; perhaps TRBD1 as D (6 bases). The CDR3 consists of 14 residues. In germline, CDR1 is SGHDN, CDR2 FVKESK. Deletions cut 5 bases from V and 10 bases from J, with 20 bases between.

This clone was detected many times. The V call is TRBV5-1, the J call TRBJ1-1; D not certain. The CDR3 covers 13 residues. Germline values: CDR1 SGHRS, CDR2 YFSETQ. V lost 0 bases, J lost 5 bases, and 8 bases lay in between. The CDR3 sequence: CASSLEAKTEAFF. In DNA, the CDR3 is TGCGCCAGCAGCTTGGAAGCGAAAACTGAAGCTTTCTTT.

The gene calls are TRBV27 and TRBJ1-6; no clear D. Germline V gives CDR1 MNHEY, CDR2 SMNVEV (reference sequence). The CDR3 extends over 17 amino acids. Trimming removed 0 bases at V and 0 bases at J, with 9 bases between. The CDR3 region is CASSLSAGSSYNSPLHF. The CDR3 DNA reads as TGTGCCAGCAGTTTATCTGCAGGCAGCTCCTATAATTCACCCCTCCACTTT.

The chain uses TRBV12-3 or TRBV12-4 and TRBJ2-7; a possible D gene is TRBD2 (5 bases). This CDR3 region has 13 residues. Trimming pared 0 bases from V and 7 bases from J, leaving 10 bases between. The CDR3 reads CASSLASPGEQYF. Here the CDR3 DNA reads TGTGCCAGCAGTTTAGCCTCCCCGGGGGAGCAGTACTTC.

J is TRBJ1-2 and V is TRBV5-8; TRBD1 matches 7 bases. The junction had 11 bases not matched to a gene; V was cut back by 3 bases and J by 6 bases. The CDR3 has 15 amino acids. CDR1 and CDR2 (germline): SGHTS, YDEGEE. The CDR3 here is CASSSIFDRADGYTF. CDR3 DNA sequence: TGTGCCAGCAGCTCGATCTTCGACAGGGCGGATGGCTACACCTTC.

This chain links TRBV5-6 with TRBJ1-1; a weak D match, TRBD1 (5 bases). V lost 5 bases and J 11 bases, leaving 19 bases between the germline ends. The CDR3 extends over 13 amino acids. Germline lookup yields CDR1 SGHDT and CDR2 YYEEEE. Here the CDR3 reads CASSTSRELAAFF. In DNA form, the CDR3 reads TGTGCCAGCAGTACGAGCAGGGAATTGGCGGCTTTCTTT. The complete variable domain, with remaining parts taken from reference TRBV5-6 and TRBJ1-1, reads DAGVTQSPTHLIKTRGQQVTLRCSPKSGHDTVSWYQQALGQGPQFIFQYYEEEERQRGNFPDRFSGHQFPNYSSELNVNALLLGDSALYLCASSTSRELAAFFGQGTRLTVV.

This clone was seen a few times. The chain combines TRBV30 with TRBJ2-3; 8 nucleotides agree with TRBD2. The CDR3 contains 15 residues. Germline V gives CDR1 GTSNPN, CDR2 SVGIG (reference sequence). V shed 6 bases and J 2 bases; nucleotides not matched to a gene: 10. CDR3 loop: CACFRVSGDTDTQYF. The CDR3 nucleotides read TGTGCCTGTTTCAGGGTTAGCGGGGACACAGATACGCAGTATTTT.

A few counts support this clone. The chain has TRBV9 and TRBJ2-2; D is perhaps TRBD2 (6 bases). Germline V CDR1 and CDR2: SGDLS, YYNGEE. The length of the CDR3 is 16 residues. The V end was cut by 5 bases, the J end by 6 bases, with 20 bases between. The CDR3 region has the DNA TGTGCCAGCAGGGGGGTTGTGGAGGGAAGTGCCGGGGAGCTGTTTTTT. Protein: CASRGVVEGSAGELFF.

This clone was seen a single time. This chain links TRBV29-1 with TRBJ2-5, with D perhaps matching TRBD2 (6 bases). V was pared by 7 bases and J by 4 bases, with 19 bases between. Germline loops: CDR1 SQVTM, CDR2 ANQGSEA. This CDR3 has 14 residues. The CDR3 is CSALASPGGETQYF. The CDR3 bases are TGCAGCGCCCTGGCAAGTCCCGGGGGAGAGACCCAGTACTTC. Drawing the rest from reference TRBV29-1 and TRBJ2-5, the complete variable domain is SAVISQKPSRDICQRGTSLTIQCQVDSQVTMMFWYRQQPGQSLTLIATANQGSEATYESGFVIDKFPISRPNLTFSTLTVSNMSPEDSSIYLCSALASPGGETQYFGPGTRLLVL.

This clone was detected many times. V usage is TRBV5-6 and J usage is TRBJ2-7; 7 positions agree with TRBD1. Germline loops: CDR1 SGHDT, CDR2 YYEEEE. The CDR3 loop spans 14 amino acids. Trimming at V came to 3 bases and at J to 2 bases, leaving 5 bases not matched to a gene. CDR3 amino acids: CASSWRGQAYEQYF. The DNA of the CDR3 is TGTGCCAGCAGCTGGAGAGGACAGGCCTACGAGCAGTACTTC.

The chain combines TRBV19 with TRBJ2-2; D remains unclear. Trimming pared 7 bases from V and 1 base from J, leaving 16 bases between. Germline CDR1 and CDR2: LNHDA and SQIVND (reference sequence). CDR3 size: 16 residues. CDR3 amino acids: CASTASRSKNTGELFF. The CDR3 DNA sequence: TGTGCCAGTACCGCTTCCCGCTCTAAGAACACCGGGGAGCTGTTTTTT.

The rearrangement links TRBV24-1 to TRBJ2-1; the match to TRBD2 covers 12 bases. Losses at the gene ends were 10 bases for V and 7 bases for J; bases not matched to a gene: 1. Germline CDR1 KGHDR, CDR2 SFDVKD. The CDR3 sequence is 12 residues long. This chain's CDR3 is CATGLAGNEQFF. CDR3 sequence (DNA): TGTGCCACGGGACTAGCGGGTAATGAGCAGTTCTTC.